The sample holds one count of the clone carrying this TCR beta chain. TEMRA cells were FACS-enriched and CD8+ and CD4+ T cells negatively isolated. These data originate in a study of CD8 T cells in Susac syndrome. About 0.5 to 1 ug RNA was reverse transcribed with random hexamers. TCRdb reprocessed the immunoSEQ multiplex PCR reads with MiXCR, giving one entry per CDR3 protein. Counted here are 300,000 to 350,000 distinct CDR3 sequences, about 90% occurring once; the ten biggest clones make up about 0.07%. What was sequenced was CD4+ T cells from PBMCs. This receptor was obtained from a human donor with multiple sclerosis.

The CDR3 here is CSARDLVLKGTQYF. The CDR3 DNA reads as TGCAGTGCTAGAGATCTAGTCCTTAAGGGGACCCAGTACTTC. The chain carries TRBV20-1 and TRBJ2-5; D ambiguous. The CDR3 sequence is 14 residues long. With 0 bases removed from V and 7 bases from J, the gap between germline ends came to 15 bases. The germline V gene encodes CDR1 DFQATT and CDR2 SNEGSKA (reference sequence).